These T cell receptor beta chains were read from a single sample in a study of T cells in Graves' hyperthyroidism and ophthalmopathy. TCRdb re-derived calls from the multiplex PCR reads in MiXCR, one entry per CDR3 protein. Here the sample spans approximately 330,000 distinct CDR3 sequences, around a sixth being singletons. Source material: blood. The source of these receptors is a woman in her forties or fifties with Graves' hyperthyroidism. Each CDR3 is given with its conserved first and last residue. The D gene is left open where the match is weak. Not all rows give a size; the values are once, few, many and, for expanded clones, a class.

J,D,size,V,CDR3,DNA
TRBJ2-1,TRBD1,-,TRBV6-1,CASSPRTGFPYNEQFF,TGTGCCAGCAGTCCTCGGACAGGGTTCCCCTACAATGAGCAGTTCTTC
TRBJ2-5,TRBD1,-,TRBV27,CASSTLRDREETQYF,TGTGCCAGCAGTACCCTCCGGGACAGGGAAGAGACCCAGTACTTC
TRBJ1-2,-,-,TRBV4-1,CASSQASVGSFYGYTF,TGCGCCAGCAGCCAGGCCTCTGTAGGGTCCTTCTATGGCTACACCTTC
TRBJ1-2,-,few,TRBV30,CAWGLGNGYTF,TGTGCCTGGGGTCTAGGGAATGGCTACACCTTC
TRBJ1-1,-,many,TRBV28,CASSPGHSNTEAFF,TGTGCCAGCAGTCCAGGACACTCGAACACTGAAGCTTTCTTT
TRBJ1-2,-,few,TRBV6-8,CASSPRVPYTF,TGTGCCAGCAGCCCGCGGGTGCCGTACACCTTC
TRBJ2-5,-,once,TRBV3-1,CASSLSNGQGETQYF,TGTGCCAGCAGCCTCTCAAACGGCCAGGGGGAGACCCAGTACTTC
TRBJ1-4,-,-,TRBV6-1,CASSRPTPRDEKLFF,TGTGCCAGCAGCCGACCGACGCCGCGGGATGAAAAACTGTTTTTT
TRBJ2-2,-,many,TRBV10-3,CAISEFGGAGELFF,TGTGCCATCAGTGAGTTTGGGGGCGCCGGGGAGCTGTTTTTT
TRBJ1-4,-,few,TRBV11-2,CASSLEGGLNEKLFF,TGTGCCAGCAGCTTAGAAGGAGGACTTAATGAAAAACTGTTTTTT
TRBJ2-1,-,many,TRBV9,CASSVDEGLHNEQFF,TGTGCCAGCAGCGTAGATGAGGGACTGCACAATGAGCAGTTCTTC
TRBJ1-2,-,few,TRBV5-1,CASSQNSQDRPYGYTF,TGCGCCAGCAGCCAAAACAGCCAAGACAGACCCTATGGCTACACCTTC
TRBJ2-2,TRBD2,-,TRBV3-1,CASSFGGRGDTGELFF,TGTGCCAGCAGCTTTGGCGGGAGGGGGGACACCGGGGAGCTGTTTTTT
TRBJ2-5,-,many,TRBV14,CASSQVAGGETQYF,TGTGCCAGCAGCCAAGTAGCAGGTGGAGAGACCCAGTACTTC
TRBJ1-1,-,many,TRBV11-3,CASSLDQAWEDTEAFF,TGTGCCAGCAGCTTAGATCAGGCCTGGGAGGACACTGAAGCTTTCTTT
TRBJ1-1,-,-,TRBV7-9,CASSDELYTEAFF,TGTGCCAGCAGCGATGAATTATACACTGAAGCTTTCTTT
TRBJ2-2,TRBD1,few,TRBV7-2,CASSPSSRGLTGELFF,TGTGCCAGCAGCCCCAGTAGCAGGGGGCTCACCGGGGAGCTGTTTTTT
TRBJ1-1,-,-,TRBV18,CASSQEGADTEAFF,TGTGCCAGCTCACAGGAGGGCGCAGACACTGAAGCTTTCTTT
TRBJ1-3,-,-,TRBV27,CASSPFVTGNTIYF,TGTGCCAGCAGTCCATTCGTAACGGGGAACACCATATATTTT
TRBJ2-4,-,-,TRBV5-1,CASSLGSVNIQYF,TGCGCCAGCAGCTTGGGATCAGTAAACATTCAGTACTTC
TRBJ2-2,TRBD2,-,TRBV12-3/TRBV12-4,CASSPASGGADGELFF,TGTGCCAGCAGTCCCGCTAGCGGGGGGGCTGACGGGGAGCTGTTTTTT
TRBJ1-2,-,many,TRBV20-1,CSARRDGENYGYTF,TGCAGTGCTAGACGGGACGGGGAGAACTATGGCTACACCTTC
TRBJ1-3,-,many,TRBV12-3/TRBV12-4,CASSRGYSGNTIYF,TGTGCCAGCAGTCGGGGGTACTCTGGAAACACCATATATTTT
TRBJ2-7,-,many,TRBV28,CASSFLGEEQYF,TGTGCCAGCAGTTTCCTCGGAGAGGAGCAGTACTTC